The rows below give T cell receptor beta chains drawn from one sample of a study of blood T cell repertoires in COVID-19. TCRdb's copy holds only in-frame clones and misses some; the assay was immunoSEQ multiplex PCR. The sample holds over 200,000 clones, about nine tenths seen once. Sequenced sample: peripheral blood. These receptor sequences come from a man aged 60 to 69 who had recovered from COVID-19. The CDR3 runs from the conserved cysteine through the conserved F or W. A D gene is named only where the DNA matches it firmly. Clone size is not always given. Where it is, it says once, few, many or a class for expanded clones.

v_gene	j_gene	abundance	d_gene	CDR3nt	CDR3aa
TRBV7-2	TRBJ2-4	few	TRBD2	TGTGCCAGCAGCCCTAGCGGGGGGGCGGGGTGGTACTTC	CASSPSGGAGWYF
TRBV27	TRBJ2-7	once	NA	TGTGCCAGCAGTTTTGGTTGGCAGGGGGGTACCTACGAGCAGTACTTC	CASSFGWQGGTYEQYF
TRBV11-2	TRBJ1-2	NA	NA	TGTGCCAGCAGCTTAGACCCCCGTGGCTACACCTTC	CASSLDPRGYTF
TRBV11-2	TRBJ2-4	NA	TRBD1	TGTGCCAGCAGCTTAGGGGGACAGCAGAAAAACATTCAGTACTTC	CASSLGGQQKNIQYF
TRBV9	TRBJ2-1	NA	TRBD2	TGTGCCAGCAGCGCAAGCGGGGGTTCCGGGGATGAGCAGTTCTTC	CASSASGGSGDEQFF
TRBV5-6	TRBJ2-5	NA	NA	TGTGCCAGCAGCTGGGCCACCGAAGAGACCCAGTACTTC	CASSWATEETQYF
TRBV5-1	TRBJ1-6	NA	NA	TGCGCCAGCAGCTTGGACGCGTCACCCCTCCACTTT	CASSLDASPLHF
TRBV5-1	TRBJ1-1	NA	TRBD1	TGCGCCAGCAGCTTCACCAGGGGGCAAGGGAACACTGAAGCTTTCTTT	CASSFTRGQGNTEAFF
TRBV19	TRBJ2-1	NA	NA	TGTGCCAGTAGTCCCCCTCTCGGGGCCTACAATGAGCAGTTCTTC	CASSPPLGAYNEQFF
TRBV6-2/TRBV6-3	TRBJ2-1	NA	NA	TGTGCCAGCAGCGAGGATTCTGGTTTGGATGAGCAGTTCTTC	CASSEDSGLDEQFF
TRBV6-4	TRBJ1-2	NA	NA	TGTGCCATCTTCCTTCATGGCTACACCTTC	CAIFLHGYTF
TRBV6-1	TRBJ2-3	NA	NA	TGTGCCAGCAGTGACCGTATTACAGGGAAGGGGGCAGATACGCAGTATTTT	CASSDRITGKGADTQYF
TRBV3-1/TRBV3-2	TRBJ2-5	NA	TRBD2	TGTGCCAGCAGCCAAGAATCTCGGAGCGGGGGTGGGGAGACCCAGTACTTC	CASSQESRSGGGETQYF
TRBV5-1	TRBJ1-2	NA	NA	TGCGCCAGCAGCTTGGAGCATGCCTATGGCTACACCTTC	CASSLEHAYGYTF
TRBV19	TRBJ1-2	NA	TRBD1	TGTGCCAGTGGTCGACAGGGCCCGGTGGGCTACACCTTC	CASGRQGPVGYTF
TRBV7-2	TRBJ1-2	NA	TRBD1	TGTGCCAGCAGCTCCTTAGGGCGGGCAGGGGGCTATGGCTACACCTTC	CASSSLGRAGGYGYTF
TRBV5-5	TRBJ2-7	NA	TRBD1	TGTGCCAGCAGCTTGATCCCACCCGGGACAGGGCTTGGAGAAGAGCAGTACTTC	CASSLIPPGTGLGEEQYF
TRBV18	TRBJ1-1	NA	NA	TGTGCCAGCTCACCAGTGGGGGGGCTCACTGAAGCTTTCTTT	CASSPVGGLTEAFF
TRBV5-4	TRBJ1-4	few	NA	TGTGCCAGCAGCTCGGGGGTAGACGGGGCTGGGGAAAAACTGTTTTTT	CASSSGVDGAGEKLFF
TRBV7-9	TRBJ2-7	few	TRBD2	TGTGCCAGCAGCGGAGAGGAGCGGGGGGCTTACGAGCAGTACTTC	CASSGEERGAYEQYF
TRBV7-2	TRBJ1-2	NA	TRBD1	TGTGCCAGCAGCTCGACAGGGGAGAACGGCTACACCTTC	CASSSTGENGYTF
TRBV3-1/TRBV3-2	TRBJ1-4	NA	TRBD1	TGTGCCAGCAGCCAAGCTACCGGGACAGGGGCTGAAAAACTGTTTTTT	CASSQATGTGAEKLFF
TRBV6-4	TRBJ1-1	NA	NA	TGTGCCAGCAGCCCCCTCGAGGGATCAGCTGAAGCTTTCTTT	CASSPLEGSAEAFF
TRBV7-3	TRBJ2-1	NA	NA	TGTGCCAGCAGCTTATCATGGAGCTCCTACAATGAGCAGTTCTTC	CASSLSWSSYNEQFF
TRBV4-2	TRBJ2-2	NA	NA	TGTGCCAGCAGCCAAGAAGGGGCTAACACCGGGGAGCTGTTTTTT	CASSQEGANTGELFF
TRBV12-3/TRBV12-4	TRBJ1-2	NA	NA	TGTGCCAGCAGTTTCCCTAGCTACACCTTC	CASSFPSYTF
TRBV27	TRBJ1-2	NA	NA	TGTGCCATCAAACCAGGGCCGGCTTATGGCTACACCTTC	CAIKPGPAYGYTF
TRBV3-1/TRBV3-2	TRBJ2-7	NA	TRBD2	TGTGCCAGCAGCCAAGGACTAGCGGGGGGACCCTACGAGCAGTACTTC	CASSQGLAGGPYEQYF
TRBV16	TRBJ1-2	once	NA	TGTGCCAGCAGCCAATATTTAGTCCAGGGTGATTATGGCTACACCTTC	CASSQYLVQGDYGYTF
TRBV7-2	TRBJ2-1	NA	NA	TGTGCCAGCAGGCCCGGGACTCACAATGAGCAGTTCTTC	CASRPGTHNEQFF
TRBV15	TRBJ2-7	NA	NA	TGTGCCACCAGCCATTTCAGAGGCTACGAGCAGTACTTC	CATSHFRGYEQYF
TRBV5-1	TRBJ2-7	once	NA	TGCGCCAGCAGCTTGGACGCGGGGGCGCGTTACGAGCAGTACTTC	CASSLDAGARYEQYF
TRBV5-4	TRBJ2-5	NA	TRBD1	TGTGCCAGCAGCTACGATTCAGGGGGACAAGAGACCCAGTACTTC	CASSYDSGGQETQYF
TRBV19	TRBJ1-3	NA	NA	TGTGCCAGTAGTATAGGTAGAAGCTCTGGAAACACCATATATTTT	CASSIGRSSGNTIYF
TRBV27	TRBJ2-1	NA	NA	TGTGCCAGTCCTCTTTGGAGCAGGGATCCTCACAATGAGCAGTTCTTC	CASPLWSRDPHNEQFF
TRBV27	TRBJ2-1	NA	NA	TGTGCCAGCAGCCGGGCAGGGTGGAGTGAGCAGTTCTTC	CASSRAGWSEQFF
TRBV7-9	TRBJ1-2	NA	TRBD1	TGTGCCAGCAGCTTTGAAGGGGGCACAGATGGCTACACCTTC	CASSFEGGTDGYTF
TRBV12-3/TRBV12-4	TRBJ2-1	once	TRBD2	TGTGCCAGCAGTTTATCCCGGGGGGATGAGCAGTTCTTC	CASSLSRGDEQFF
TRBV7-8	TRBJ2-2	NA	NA	TGTGCCAGCAGCCCTTTCACCGGGGAGCTGTTTTTT	CASSPFTGELFF
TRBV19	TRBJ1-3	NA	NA	TGTGCCAGTAGTTTCCGGACAGAGTCCTCTGGAAACACCATATATTTT	CASSFRTESSGNTIYF
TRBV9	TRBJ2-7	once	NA	TGTGCCAGCAGCGTAGAGGTCCAGACTGAGCAGTACTTC	CASSVEVQTEQYF
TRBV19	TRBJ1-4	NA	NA	TGTGCCAGTAGTCCCCCAGGGTTTGAAAAACTGTTTTTT	CASSPPGFEKLFF
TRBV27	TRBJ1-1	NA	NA	TGTGCCAGCTACTCTTGGGGGCCCAGCACTGAAGCTTTCTTT	CASYSWGPSTEAFF
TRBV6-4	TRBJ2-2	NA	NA	TGTGCCAGCAGTTTGAGGGATCATAACACCGGGGAGCTGTTTTTT	CASSLRDHNTGELFF
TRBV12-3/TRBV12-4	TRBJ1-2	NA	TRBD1	TGTGCCAGCAGTTCGGGACAGACCGGCTACACCTTC	CASSSGQTGYTF
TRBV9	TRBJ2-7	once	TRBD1	TGTGCCAGCAGCTTAGGACAGGGGGCTTACGAGCAGTACTTC	CASSLGQGAYEQYF
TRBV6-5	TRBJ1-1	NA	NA	TGTGCCAGCAGTTACTCGGCAGGGGCCAGCACTGAAGCTTTCTTT	CASSYSAGASTEAFF
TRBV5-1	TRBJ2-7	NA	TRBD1	TGCGCCAGCAGCTCCCGGGACAGTTACGAGCAGTACTTC	CASSSRDSYEQYF
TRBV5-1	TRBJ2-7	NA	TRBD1	TGCGCCAGCAGCTTGAGGGGGACAGGGGACCACGAGCAGTACTTC	CASSLRGTGDHEQYF
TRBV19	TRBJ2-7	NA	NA	TGTGCCAGTAGTATAGCGATCCAGGACTACGAGCAGTACTTC	CASSIAIQDYEQYF
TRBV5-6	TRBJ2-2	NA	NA	TGTGCCAGCAGCTTGGCCACAAACACCGGGGAGCTGTTTTTT	CASSLATNTGELFF
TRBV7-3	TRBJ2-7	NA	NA	TGTGCCAGCAGCTTAGACACCTCCTACGAGCAGTACTTC	CASSLDTSYEQYF
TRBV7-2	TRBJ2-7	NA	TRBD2	TGTGCCAGCAGCTTAGGTCGGCGGGGGGGTTCCTACGAGCAGTACTTC	CASSLGRRGGSYEQYF
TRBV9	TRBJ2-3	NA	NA	TGTGCCAGCAGCTTCAGGAGCCAGGGCCCAGATACGCAGTATTTT	CASSFRSQGPDTQYF